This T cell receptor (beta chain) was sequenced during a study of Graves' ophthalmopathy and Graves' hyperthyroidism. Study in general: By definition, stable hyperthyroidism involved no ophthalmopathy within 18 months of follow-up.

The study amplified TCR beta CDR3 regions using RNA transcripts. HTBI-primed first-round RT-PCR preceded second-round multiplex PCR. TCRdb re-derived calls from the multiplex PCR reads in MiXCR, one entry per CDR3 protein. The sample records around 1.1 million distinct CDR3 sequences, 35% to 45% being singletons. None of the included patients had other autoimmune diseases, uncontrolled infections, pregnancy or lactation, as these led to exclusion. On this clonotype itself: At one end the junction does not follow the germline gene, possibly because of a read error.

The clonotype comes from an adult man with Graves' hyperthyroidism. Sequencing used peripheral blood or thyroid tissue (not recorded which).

Written as DNA, the CDR3 is TGTGCCAGCAGTTACTCGATGAGGACAGCGACTAACTATGGCTACACCTTC. This encodes CASSYSMRTATNYGYTF. The genes are TRBV10-3 and TRBJ1-2, with D tentatively TRBD1 (6 bases). CDR3 length equals 17 residues. Germline V CDR1 and CDR2: ENHRY, SYGVKD.